The 17 T cell receptor beta chains reported below all come from one sample, sequenced in a study of tumor and adjacent non-tumor tissue in lung cancer. Three rounds of nested PCR, following a modified ARM-PCR protocol, produced the TCRbeta library. Each CDR3 protein gets one entry after TCRdb re-called the multiplex PCR reads with MiXCR. Of 200,000 to 250,000 distinct CDR3 sequences in the sample, 71% are singletons; the top ten hold 20% to 25%. RNA was extracted from bulk tissue without any cell sorting. Source material: lung tumor tissue. These receptors came from a man aged 55 to 69 with non-small cell lung cancer.

This clonotype was counted ten times or more. CDR3 nucleotides: TGTGCCACCAGTGATTTAAAGTGGGAGCAGTTCTTC. Its translation is CATSDLKWEQFF. V gene TRBV24-1 combines with J gene TRBJ2-1, with no clear D. Per the germline V gene, CDR1 is KGHDR and CDR2 is SFDVKD. The CDR3 is 12 amino acids. Trimming pared 1 base from V and 10 bases from J, leaving 7 bases between.

As concerns this clonotype: Since a much larger clone is just one base distant, this may be a read error. The chain couples TRBV20-1 to TRBJ1-2; no definite D call. Germline V gene sequence: CDR1 DFQATT, CDR2 SNEGSKA (reference sequence). The CDR3 length is 14 residues. The CDR3 sequence: CSAPLKDGNYSYTF. CDR3 nucleotide sequence: TGCAGTGCCCCCTTAAAGGACGGAAACTATAGCTACACCTTC.

Remarks on this clonotype: In this CDR3 the conserved last residue, phenylalanine or tryptophan, is missing, so a read error is likely. The chain is built from TRBV11-2 and TRBJ1-3, with 8 bases lining up with TRBD1. Germline CDR1 reads SGHAT; CDR2 reads FQNNGV. There are 17 residues in the CDR3. J gave up 0 bases and V 5 bases, and 9 bases lay outside the gene matches. This CDR3 reads CASSTPGQEISGNTIYY. The DNA of the CDR3 is TGTGCCAGCAGCACACCGGGACAGGAGATCTCTGGAAACACCATATATTAC.

This clonotype was counted between two and nine times. CDR3 DNA sequence: TGTGCCAGCAGCCAGGGTACCCTTGAGCAGTTCTTC. Protein: CASSQGTLEQFF. The chain combines TRBV11-2 with TRBJ2-1; D perhaps matches TRBD1 (5 bases). This CDR3 comprises 12 residues. Germline V gives CDR1 SGHAT, CDR2 FQNNGV. V was cut by 5 bases and J by 9 bases, with 11 bases left in between.

Details on this clonotype: This likely comes from a read error, as the CDR3 has no conserved phenylalanine or tryptophan at its end. The chain recombines TRBV11-1 with TRBJ1-6; D might be TRBD1 (5 bases). Germline V CDR1 and CDR2: SGHAT, FQDESV (reference sequence). V lost 3 bases and J lost 8, with 11 bases in between. CDR3 length equals 14 residues. The CDR3 here is CASSFGTGDSPLHI. CDR3 in DNA: TGTGCCAGCAGCTTCGGGACTGGGGATTCACCCCTCCACATT.

Worth noting for this clonotype: An end of the junction does not agree with germline; a read error may underlie this. The gene calls are TRBV20-1 and TRBJ2-2, with 10 bases identical to TRBD2. Germline assignment: CDR1 DFQATT and CDR2 SNEGSKA (reference sequence). There are 17 residues in the CDR3. This CDR3 is CSARSIGLAANTGELFF. The DNA of the CDR3 is TGTAGTGCTAGGAGCATCGGACTAGCGGCGAACACCGGGGAGCTGTTTTTT.

This clonotype was observed at least ten times. CDR3 nucleotides: TGCAGTGCTTGGGACGTGAACACTGAAGCTTTCTTT. This encodes CSAWDVNTEAFF. V gene TRBV20-1 combines with J gene TRBJ1-1; perhaps TRBD1 as D (5 bases). V gave up 5 bases and J gave up 0 bases, with 7 bases separating them. Germline V gives CDR1 DFQATT, CDR2 SNEGSKA (reference sequence). This CDR3 region has 12 residues.

In its sample, this clonotype was seen a few times. The chain couples TRBV20-1 to TRBJ2-3; 7 bases map to TRBD2. V dropped 6 bases and J dropped 2; count of bases not matched to a gene: 5. CDR3 length: 13 residues. Germline-derived CDR1 and CDR2 are DFQATT and SNEGSKA (reference sequence). CDR3 region: CSALGGITDTQYF. The CDR3 coding sequence is TGCAGTGCCCTCGGGGGGATCACAGATACGCAGTATTTT.

In its sample, this clonotype was seen once. CDR3 sequence (DNA): TGTGCCAGTCATTGCCCCCAAACAGGGAGAAATGAGCAGTTCTTC. This encodes CASHCPQTGRNEQFF. The V call is TRBV6-6, the J call TRBJ2-1; weak D call: TRBD1 (6 bases). The germline CDR1 and CDR2 sequences are MNHNY and SVGAGI (reference sequence). There are 15 residues in the CDR3. V was trimmed by 9 bases and J by 7 bases, leaving 22 bases between them.

In regard to this clonotype: Since a much larger clone is just one base distant, this may be a read error. The chain couples TRBV20-1 to TRBJ2-7; 9 bases align to TRBD2. After removal of 8 bases from V and 5 bases from J, the junction contained 13 bases not matched to a gene. The CDR3 has 14 residues. The germline CDR1 and CDR2 sequences are DFQATT and SNEGSKA (reference sequence). CDR3 sequence: CSPYRASGTDEQYF. DNA for the CDR3: TGCAGTCCATACCGGGCTAGCGGGACTGACGAGCAGTACTTC.

About this clonotype itself: One base away lies a much larger clone, so this may be a sequencing read error. The chain joins TRBV29-1 to TRBJ2-5; D is unresolved. The germline CDR1 and CDR2 sequences are SQVTM and ANQGSEA. Deletions cut 5 bases from V and 4 bases from J, with 11 bases between. This CDR3 has 12 amino acids. The CDR3 nucleotides are TGCAGCGTTAGGGCAGGACGAGAGACCCAGTACTTC. Amino acid sequence: CSVRAGRETQYF. The full variable domain, with the rest looked up from reference TRBV29-1 and TRBJ2-5, is SAVISQKPSRDICQRGTSLTIQCQVDSQVTMMFWYRQQPGQSLTLIATANQGSEATYESGFVIDKFPISRPNLTFSTLTVSNMSPEDSSIYLCSVRAGRETQYFGPGTRLLVL.

On this clonotype: Just one base apart from a much larger clone, this may be a read error. The rearrangement uses TRBV12-3 or TRBV12-4 and TRBJ1-4; D gene uncertain. The CDR3 is made up of 14 amino acids. DNA of the CDR3: TGTGCCAGGAGTTTTGATGCAACTAATGAAAAACTGTTTTTT. Encoded protein: CARSFDATNEKLFF.

Regarding this clonotype: One base away lies a much larger clone, so this may be a sequencing read error. The chain couples TRBV20-1 to TRBJ1-1, with a tentative D call TRBD1 (5 bases). The germline V gene encodes CDR1 DFQATT and CDR2 SNEGSKA (reference sequence). This CDR3 is 13 amino acids long. In DNA form, the CDR3 reads TGCAGTGCTGGGACGGGGATGAACACTGAAGGTTTCTTT. Its protein product is CSAGTGMNTEGFF.

For this clonotype: Because the CDR3 is missing its conserved closing phenylalanine or tryptophan, this is likely a read error. The chain employs TRBV11-3 and TRBJ2-1, with D perhaps TRBD1 or TRBD2 (5 bases each). The CDR3 has 15 residues. The germline V gene has CDR1 SGHNT and CDR2 YENEEA. The germline V and J ends were trimmed by 0 bases and 5 bases, with 11 bases remaining between them. The CDR3 DNA is TGTGCCAGCAGCTTAGAGTGGGGGATGAACAATGAGCAGTTCTTA. Amino acid sequence: CASSLEWGMNNEQFL.

There are many counts of this clonotype. V is TRBV6-5 and J is TRBJ2-6; TRBD1 matches at 12 bases. V lost 5 bases, J lost 1 base, and 6 bases stayed unmatched. This CDR3 is 18 amino acids long. Germline values: CDR1 MNHEY, CDR2 SVGAGI. CDR3 bases: TGTGCCAGCAGTATCCGGGACAGGGGGCGGTCTGGGGCCAACGTCCTGACTTTC. It encodes CASSIRDRGRSGANVLTF.

The chain is built from TRBV6-4 and TRBJ2-1; D may correspond to TRBD1 or TRBD2 (7 bases each). V was clipped by 2 bases and J by 5 bases, with 16 bases between them. Germline V gene sequence: CDR1 MRHNA, CDR2 SNTAGT. CDR3 size: 16 residues. Here the CDR3 DNA reads TGTGCCAGCAGTGACAATCAGCGGGGACAGCACAATGAGCAGTTCTTC. This codes for CASSDNQRGQHNEQFF.

This clonotype was picked up a small number of times. The chain recombines TRBV12-3 or TRBV12-4 with TRBJ2-1; D may be TRBD2 (6 bases). The CDR3 has 15 amino acids. Between the trimmed V and J ends, which lost 2 bases and 2 bases, there was a span of 10 bases. CDR3 in amino acids: CASSLRLGAYNEQFF. The CDR3 DNA is TGTGCCAGCAGTTTAAGACTAGGGGCCTACAATGAGCAGTTCTTC.